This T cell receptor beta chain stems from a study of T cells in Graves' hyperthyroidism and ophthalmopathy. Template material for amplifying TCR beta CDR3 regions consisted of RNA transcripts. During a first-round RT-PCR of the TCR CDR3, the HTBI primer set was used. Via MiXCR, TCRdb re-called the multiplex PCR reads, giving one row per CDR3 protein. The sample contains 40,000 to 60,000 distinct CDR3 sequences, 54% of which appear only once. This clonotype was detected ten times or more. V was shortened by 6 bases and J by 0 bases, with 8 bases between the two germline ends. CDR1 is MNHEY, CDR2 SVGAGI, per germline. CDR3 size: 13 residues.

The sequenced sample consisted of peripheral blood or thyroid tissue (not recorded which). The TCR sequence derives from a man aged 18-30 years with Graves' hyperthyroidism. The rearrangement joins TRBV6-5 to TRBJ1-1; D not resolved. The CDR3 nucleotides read TGTGCCAGCAGGTTGGTTGTGAACACTGAAGCTTTCTTT. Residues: CASRLVVNTEAFF.